Listed below are T cell receptor beta chains from one sample, sequenced in a study of response to subunit inactivated influenza vaccine. One entry per CDR3 protein, called by TCRdb with MiXCR from the RT-PCR reads. The sample lists 500,000 to 750,000 distinct CDR3 sequences; less than 15% were seen once. Sequenced here: PBMCs from blood, sampled less than 13 days after vaccination. Receptors were obtained from a man aged 45-60 years who received an inactivated influenza vaccine. The CDR3 runs from the conserved cysteine through the conserved F or W. The D gene is left open where the match is weak. Some rows have no size entry. The others give once, few or many, or a class for an expanded clone.

>TRBJ2-1|.|few|TRBV7-9
TGTGCCAGCAGCTTAACAACAGGGAATGAGCAGTTCTTC
CASSLTTGNEQFF
>TRBJ2-7|TRBD2|.|TRBV20-1
TGCAGTGCTAAGCGGGAGTGGTCCTACGAGCAGTACTTC
CSAKREWSYEQYF
>TRBJ2-1|TRBD1|few|TRBV4-3
TGCGCCAGCAGCCAGGAGACAGGGGGTCTCCGAAAGAGTGAGCAGTTCTTC
CASSQETGGLRKSEQFF
>TRBJ1-1|.|.|TRBV4-3
TGCGCCAGCAGCTCAGACTGGGGCACTGAAGCTTTCTTT
CASSSDWGTEAFF
>TRBJ2-1|.|many|TRBV12-3/TRBV12-4
TGTGCCAGCAGCCCCGGGGGAGTTAGGTCCTACAATGAGCAGTTCTTC
CASSPGGVRSYNEQFF
>TRBJ1-6|.|.|TRBV5-1
TGCGCCAGCAGCTTGGCCTGGGTAGGCTCACCCCTCCACTTT
CASSLAWVGSPLHF
>TRBJ2-1|TRBD1|few|TRBV3-1
TGTGCCAGCAGCCAAGATCCTGGACAGGGGGAGCAGTTCTTC
CASSQDPGQGEQFF
>TRBJ2-3|.|.|TRBV18
TGTGCCAGCTCACCGACAGAAAGCACAGATACGCAGTATTTT
CASSPTESTDTQYF
>TRBJ2-1|TRBD2|.|TRBV7-2
TGTGCCAGCAGTGCACCGGGACTAGCGGGTTTGAATGAGCAGTTCTTC
CASSAPGLAGLNEQFF
>TRBJ2-7|TRBD2|few|TRBV9
TGTGCCAGCAGCGTCCGGACTAGAGGCGAGCAGTACTTC
CASSVRTRGEQYF
>TRBJ1-4|.|.|TRBV27
TGTGCCAGCAAATTAAACCGGATCGCTAATGAAAAACTGTTTTTT
CASKLNRIANEKLFF
>TRBJ2-6|.|.|TRBV19
TGTGCCAGTAGCCGAGAGGGAGGAACTGGGGCCAACGTCCTGACTTTC
CASSREGGTGANVLTF
>TRBJ1-1|.|few|TRBV6-2/TRBV6-3
TGTGCCAGCAGTTACTCGGGGCAAGGAGGGCGGAACACTGAAGCTTTCTTT
CASSYSGQGGRNTEAFF
>TRBJ1-3|.|.|TRBV4-2
TGTGCCAGCAGCCAAGATATTTTCAGGGCCTCTGGAAACACCATATATTTT
CASSQDIFRASGNTIYF
>TRBJ2-1|TRBD2|.|TRBV29-1
TGCAGCGCCGGACTAGCGGGAGGGCCGGTGAATGAGCAGTTCTTC
CSAGLAGGPVNEQFF
>TRBJ2-7|.|.|TRBV20-1
TGCAGTGCTACAGGAGGGGACTCCCCATACGAGCAGTACTTC
CSATGGDSPYEQYF
>TRBJ1-2|.|.|TRBV20-1
TGCAGTGCCGATTACGGGGGAGCAAACTATGGCTACACCTTC
CSADYGGANYGYTF
>TRBJ2-7|.|.|TRBV6-1
TGTGCCAGCAGAAAGAACGGGGGAATGCACGAGCAGTACTTC
CASRKNGGMHEQYF
>TRBJ2-3|.|few|TRBV5-1
TGCGCCAGCGCCGTGGGTGGGCCCACAGATACGCAGTATTTT
CASAVGGPTDTQYF
>TRBJ2-7|.|few|TRBV5-1
TGCGCCAGCAGCTTTCTCGCCGGGAGTAGGAGCTCCTACGAGCAGTACTTC
CASSFLAGSRSSYEQYF
>TRBJ2-5|TRBD1|few|TRBV5-1
TGCGCCAGCAGCTGGGCCGGGACAGAAGAGACCCAGTACTTC
CASSWAGTEETQYF
>TRBJ2-5|.|.|TRBV20-1
TGCAGTGCTAGAGGGACTGGGTTCAGTCCCCAGCACTTC
CSARGTGFSPQHF
>TRBJ2-4|TRBD2|few|TRBV7-2
TGTGCCAGCAGCTTATTAGCGGGAGTTAACATTCAGTACTTC
CASSLLAGVNIQYF
>TRBJ2-7|.|.|TRBV3-1
TGTGCCAGCAGCCAAGCTGACGGAAACCGGGAGCAGTACTTC
CASSQADGNREQYF
>TRBJ2-3|.|.|TRBV28
TGTGCCAGCAGTTTACAGGGGGGCGGTTTTCCAGATACGCAGTATTTT
CASSLQGGGFPDTQYF
>TRBJ2-5|TRBD1|few|TRBV5-1
TGCGCCAGCCGCCCCGGGACAGGGAAAGAGACCCAGTACTTC
CASRPGTGKETQYF
>TRBJ1-2|.|.|TRBV29-1
TGCAGCGCCGGTATCCAGGGCGGGTATGGCTACACCTTC
CSAGIQGGYGYTF
>TRBJ2-3|.|.|TRBV6-5
TGTGCCAGCAGTTACCGCTCACAGGGCTGGGGCACAGATACGCAGTATTTT
CASSYRSQGWGTDTQYF
>TRBJ2-5|.|few|TRBV3-1
TGTGCCAGCAGCCAAGATCGCGGGATCGGGGAGACCCAGTACTTC
CASSQDRGIGETQYF
>TRBJ1-1|.|.|TRBV6-2/TRBV6-3
TGTGCCATATCCGTGAACAGGAACACTGAAGCTTTCTTT
CAISVNRNTEAFF
>TRBJ2-5|TRBD1|few|TRBV7-8
TGTGCCAGCAGCTGGCGACAGGGGAGGATCCAAGAGACCCAGTACTTC
CASSWRQGRIQETQYF
>TRBJ2-3|.|many|TRBV5-1
TGCGCCAGCAGCACAACCGGTGGATTGGCAGATACGCAGTATTTT
CASSTTGGLADTQYF
>TRBJ1-1|.|few|TRBV4-1
TGCGCCAGCAGCCAAGTTGAGGTTCGCTGGGACACTGAAGCTTTCTTT
CASSQVEVRWDTEAFF
>TRBJ2-7|TRBD1|.|TRBV15
TGTGCCACGGGACAGACTCCCTACGAGCAGTACTTC
CATGQTPYEQYF
>TRBJ2-2|.|.|TRBV6-1
TGTGCCGGGGGGGGCAGACCGAACACCGGGGAGCTGTTTTTT
CAGGGRPNTGELFF
>TRBJ2-5|.|few|TRBV6-1
TGTGCCAGCGGAGGAGGAGTCACCCAAGAGACCCAGTACTTC
CASGGGVTQETQYF
>TRBJ2-1|.|few|TRBV6-1
TGTGCCAGCAGTGAAATTAGCGGCCTTTCCTACAATGAGCAGTTCTTC
CASSEISGLSYNEQFF
>TRBJ2-1|TRBD2|.|TRBV20-1
TGCAGTGCTAGAGTCCGCAAGGGACTAGCTAAAAATGAGCAGTTCTTC
CSARVRKGLAKNEQFF
>TRBJ1-4|.|.|TRBV5-1
TGCGCCAGCAGCTTTGGGACCAGACAGGTAGATGAAAAACTGTTTTTT
CASSFGTRQVDEKLFF
>TRBJ2-4|TRBD1|.|TRBV2
TGTGCCAGCGTTGGACAGGGGGCAACCAAAAACATTCAGTACTTC
CASVGQGATKNIQYF
>TRBJ2-3|.|few|TRBV7-9
TGTGCCAGCAGGACGGAGGATACGCAGTATTTT
CASRTEDTQYF
>TRBJ1-1|.|few|TRBV12-3/TRBV12-4
TGTGCCAGCAGTTTGGGGTTCGGCACTGAAGCTTTCTTT
CASSLGFGTEAFF
>TRBJ2-2|TRBD2|few|TRBV5-6
TGTGCCAGCAGCAGCATCCCGGGACTAGCGGGGAACACCGGGGAGCTGTTTTTT
CASSSIPGLAGNTGELFF
>TRBJ1-2|TRBD1|few|TRBV29-1
TGCAGCGTGTACAGGGGAAAGATCTATGGCTACACCTTC
CSVYRGKIYGYTF
>TRBJ2-2|TRBD2|once|TRBV20-1
TGCAGTGCTAGAGTCGGCGGGAGTGGGACCGGGGAGCTGTTTTTT
CSARVGGSGTGELFF
>TRBJ2-1|.|.|TRBV15
TGTGCCACCAGCAGTGATCTAGCGCCTCTCTCCTACAATGAGCAGTTCTTC
CATSSDLAPLSYNEQFF
>TRBJ1-1|.|many|TRBV5-1
TGCGCCAGCAGCTCCCGGGATGGGGGCACTGAAGCTTTCTTT
CASSSRDGGTEAFF
>TRBJ2-5|.|.|TRBV18
TGTGCCAGCTCACCATCGCTCCAAGAGACCCAGTACTTC
CASSPSLQETQYF
>TRBJ2-2|.|.|TRBV29-1
TGCAGTGACCGGGACTTCACGAACACCGGGGAGCTGTTTTTT
CSDRDFTNTGELFF
>TRBJ1-5|TRBD1|few|TRBV19
TGTGCCAGTAGTTTTCGGGACAGTCATCAGCCCCAGCATTTT
CASSFRDSHQPQHF
>TRBJ1-1|.|.|TRBV5-6
TGTGCCAGCAGCGGGAGACAGATTGAAGCTTTCTTT
CASSGRQIEAFF
>TRBJ1-1|.|few|TRBV5-1
TGCGCCAGCAGCTTGAAGGATCCTGGGACTGAAGCTTTCTTT
CASSLKDPGTEAFF
>TRBJ1-5|.|few|TRBV30
TGTGCCTGGAGTGGTGGAGGCAATCAGCCCCAGCATTTT
CAWSGGGNQPQHF